The 8 T cell receptor beta chains listed next were all sequenced from one sample in a study of T-cell reconstitution after alpha-beta-depleted transplantation in children. Library preparation (for TCRbeta) was performed with unique molecular identifiers. MiXCR, applied by TCRdb to the PCR reads, yields one record per CDR3 protein. The profile shows fewer than 200,000 distinct CDR3 sequences, 6.5% to 7.5% of them singletons. Sample: PBMCs from the stem cell graft donor, taken from the stem cell graft. All receptors derive from a human donor who donated a stem cell graft to a child with Wiskott-Aldrich syndrome.

Ten or more counts support this clonotype. This chain uses TRBV25-1 with TRBJ2-1, with 9 bases that match TRBD1. This CDR3 comprises 15 residues. The V and J ends lost 7 bases and 3 bases, in that order; junction bases with no gene match: 7. Germline loops: CDR1 MGHDK, CDR2 SYGVNS. This CDR3 is CASTRQGVGYNEQFF. The CDR3 DNA sequence: TGTGCCAGCACAAGACAGGGGGTCGGCTACAATGAGCAGTTCTTC.

This clonotype has a count of ten or more. The chain links TRBV28 to TRBJ2-1; 9 bases map to TRBD1. This CDR3 is 15 amino acids long. After removal of 6 bases from V and 5 bases from J, the junction contained 8 bases not matched to a gene. Germline loops: CDR1 MDHEN, CDR2 SYDVKM. CDR3 coding DNA: TGTGCCAGCAGGCCCCTCGGGACAGGGAACAATGAGCAGTTCTTC. It yields the protein CASRPLGTGNNEQFF.

This clonotype was observed many times. The chain carries TRBV20-1 and TRBJ2-4; no reliable D call. This CDR3 region has 13 residues. The ends were cut back, 6 bases at V and 1 base at J, with 10 bases in the middle. CDR1 is DFQATT and CDR2 is SNEGSKA in the germline V gene (reference sequence). CDR3 residues: CSATPRAKNIQYF. The CDR3 DNA is TGCAGTGCCACTCCCCGGGCCAAAAACATTCAGTACTTC.

This clonotype came up many times. The chain links TRBV27 to TRBJ2-7, with D maybe TRBD1 (5 bases). Germline loops: CDR1 MNHEY, CDR2 SMNVEV (reference sequence). Trimming cost V 1 base and J 2 bases, with 9 bases left between them. The CDR3 is 14 residues long. Written as DNA, the CDR3 is TGTGCCAGCAGTTTATTAGGGGATCCCTACGAGCAGTACTTC. Its translation is CASSLLGDPYEQYF.

In the case of this clonotype: Just one base apart from a much larger clone, this may be a read error. The gene calls are TRBV12-3 or TRBV12-4 and TRBJ1-2; 8 bases fit TRBD1. The junction had 8 bases not matched to a gene; V was cut back by 5 bases and J by 6 bases. CDR3 size: 14 residues. The CDR3: CASSPRTGPHGYTF. The CDR3 DNA follows: TGTGCCAGCAGTCCCCGGACAGGGCCCCATGGCTACACCTTC.

This clonotype came up many times. The V call is TRBV5-1, the J call TRBJ1-3; D gene uncertain. This CDR3 is 15 amino acids long. Trimming left V 2 bases short and J 0 bases short, with 9 bases between. CDR1 SGHRS and CDR2 YFSETQ come from the germline V gene. Here the CDR3 DNA reads TGCGCCAGCAGCTTATCTGAAGCCTCTGGAAACACCATATATTTT. It translates to CASSLSEASGNTIYF.

The table lists this clonotype with many counts. The chain carries TRBV12-3 or TRBV12-4 and TRBJ2-7; D remains unclear. The CDR3 runs 12 residues. Trimming removed 5 bases from V and 6 bases from J, with 11 bases in between. The CDR3 DNA reads as TGTGCCAGCAGTGTTCAGGCGTCCGAGCAGTACTTC. Its protein product is CASSVQASEQYF.

This clonotype was seen many times. V usage is TRBV5-1 and J usage is TRBJ1-5; D may be TRBD1 (6 bases). The V gene's germline CDR1 is SGHRS and CDR2 YFSETQ. V was pared by 4 bases and J by 1 base, with 12 bases between. This CDR3 region has 15 residues. This CDR3 reads CASSPGDKSNQPQHF. The CDR3 DNA is TGCGCCAGCAGCCCTGGGGACAAGAGCAATCAGCCCCAGCATTTT.